The rows below give T cell receptor beta chains drawn from one sample of a study of shared clonotypes between healthy human individuals. Data came from immunoSEQ multiplex PCR; TCRdb stores just in-frame clones and leaves some out. The sample includes about half a million clones, 78% of them seen just once. Sequenced material: PBMCs. The receptors originated from a woman between 40 and 55 years old in good health. Some clones in this sample may be carry-over from other donors' samples. Both conserved end residues are part of each CDR3. Each record gives: J gene, V gene, clone size, D gene, CDR3 protein, CDR3 DNA. D genes are given only for firm matches. For some rows the clone size is stated as once, few or many, or as a class when expanded; others skip it.

TRBJ2-7	TRBV30	-	TRBD2	CAWKGRAIYEQYF	TGTGCCTGGAAGGGGAGGGCGATCTACGAGCAGTACTTC
TRBJ2-3	TRBV11-2	-	-	CAPKGGGTDAHTQYF	TGTGCCCCTAAGGGGGGCGGGACGGATGCACATACGCAGTATTTT
TRBJ1-4	TRBV7-9	-	-	CASSPVGRVIHEKLFF	TGTGCCAGCAGCCCGGTGGGCAGGGTAATTCATGAAAAACTGTTTTTT
TRBJ2-3	TRBV28	-	-	CASSSPTRSGGDTQYF	TGTGCCAGCAGTTCCCCGACTAGGAGTGGGGGAGATACGCAGTATTTT
TRBJ2-7	TRBV5-6	-	-	CASSFGQGLYEQYF	TGTGCCAGCAGCTTCGGTCAGGGCTTGTACGAGCAGTACTTC
TRBJ1-1	TRBV27	-	TRBD1	CASSSGGTEAFF	TGTGCCAGCAGTTCAGGGGGCACTGAAGCTTTCTTT
TRBJ2-3	TRBV28	-	-	CATALAATQYF	TGTGCCACAGCCCTGGCGGCTACGCAGTATTTT
TRBJ2-2	TRBV4-3	once	TRBD2	CASSQGLAVAPDTGELFF	TGCGCCAGCAGCCAAGGACTAGCGGTGGCCCCCGACACCGGGGAGCTGTTTTTT
TRBJ2-7	TRBV7-8	-	-	CASKPMRRVYEQYF	TGTGCCAGCAAGCCCATGAGGAGGGTCTACGAGCAGTACTTC
TRBJ2-1	TRBV5-1	-	-	CASSFRGDSENEQFF	TGCGCCAGCAGCTTCCGGGGGGACAGTGAAAATGAGCAGTTCTTC
TRBJ2-1	TRBV7-3	-	-	CASSFRQGNEQFF	TGTGCCAGCAGCTTTCGTCAGGGCAATGAGCAGTTCTTC
TRBJ1-1	TRBV7-3	-	TRBD1	CASSLTRDRFTEAFF	TGTGCCAGCAGCTTAACTCGGGACAGATTCACTGAAGCTTTCTTT
TRBJ2-7	TRBV7-9	-	-	CASSLAAGLEQYF	TGTGCCAGCAGCTTAGCGGCGGGGCTAGAGCAGTACTTC
TRBJ1-1	TRBV27	-	-	CASSLSRSAFEAFF	TGTGCCAGCAGTTTATCTCGGTCGGCCTTTGAAGCTTTCTTT
TRBJ2-2	TRBV5-1	-	TRBD2	CASSLTSGYGELFF	TGCGCCAGCAGCTTGACTAGCGGGTACGGGGAGCTGTTTTTT
TRBJ1-2	TRBV11-2	-	-	CASSLVPGANYGYTF	TGTGCCAGCAGCTTAGTTCCAGGGGCTAACTATGGCTACACCTTC
TRBJ2-2	TRBV5-1	-	TRBD2	CASSSFSGRAVTGELFF	TGCGCCAGCAGCTCCTTTAGCGGGAGGGCCGTCACCGGGGAGCTGTTTTTT
TRBJ1-2	TRBV6-1	-	-	CASSRRGMTNYGYTF	TGTGCCAGCAGTCGACGGGGGATGACTAACTATGGCTACACCTTC